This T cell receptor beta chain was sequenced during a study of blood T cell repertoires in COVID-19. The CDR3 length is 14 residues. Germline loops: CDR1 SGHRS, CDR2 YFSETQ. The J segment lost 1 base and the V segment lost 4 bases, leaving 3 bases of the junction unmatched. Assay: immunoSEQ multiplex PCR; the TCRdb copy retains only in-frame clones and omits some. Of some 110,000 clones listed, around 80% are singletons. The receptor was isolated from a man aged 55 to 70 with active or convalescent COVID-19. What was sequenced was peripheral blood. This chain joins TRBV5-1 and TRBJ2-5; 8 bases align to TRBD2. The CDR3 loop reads CASSLTSAQETQYF. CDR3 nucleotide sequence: TGCGCCAGCAGCCTGACTAGCGCCCAAGAGACCCAGTACTTC.